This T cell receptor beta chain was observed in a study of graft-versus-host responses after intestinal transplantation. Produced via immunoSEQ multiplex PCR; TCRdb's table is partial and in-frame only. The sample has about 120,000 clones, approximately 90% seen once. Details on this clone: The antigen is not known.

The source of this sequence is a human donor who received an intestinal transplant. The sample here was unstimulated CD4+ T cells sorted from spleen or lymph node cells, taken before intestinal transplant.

For the CDR3, the DNA is TGTGCCAGCAGCATCACAGGGGTGAACACTGAAGCTTTCTTT. This codes for CASSITGVNTEAFF. The chain has TRBV7-2 and TRBJ1-1; TRBD1 aligns across 7 bases. With 5 bases clipped from V and 0 bases from J, the junction kept 3 bases outside the gene matches. CDR1 and CDR2 from the germline V gene are SGHTA and FQGNSA. This CDR3 has 14 residues.